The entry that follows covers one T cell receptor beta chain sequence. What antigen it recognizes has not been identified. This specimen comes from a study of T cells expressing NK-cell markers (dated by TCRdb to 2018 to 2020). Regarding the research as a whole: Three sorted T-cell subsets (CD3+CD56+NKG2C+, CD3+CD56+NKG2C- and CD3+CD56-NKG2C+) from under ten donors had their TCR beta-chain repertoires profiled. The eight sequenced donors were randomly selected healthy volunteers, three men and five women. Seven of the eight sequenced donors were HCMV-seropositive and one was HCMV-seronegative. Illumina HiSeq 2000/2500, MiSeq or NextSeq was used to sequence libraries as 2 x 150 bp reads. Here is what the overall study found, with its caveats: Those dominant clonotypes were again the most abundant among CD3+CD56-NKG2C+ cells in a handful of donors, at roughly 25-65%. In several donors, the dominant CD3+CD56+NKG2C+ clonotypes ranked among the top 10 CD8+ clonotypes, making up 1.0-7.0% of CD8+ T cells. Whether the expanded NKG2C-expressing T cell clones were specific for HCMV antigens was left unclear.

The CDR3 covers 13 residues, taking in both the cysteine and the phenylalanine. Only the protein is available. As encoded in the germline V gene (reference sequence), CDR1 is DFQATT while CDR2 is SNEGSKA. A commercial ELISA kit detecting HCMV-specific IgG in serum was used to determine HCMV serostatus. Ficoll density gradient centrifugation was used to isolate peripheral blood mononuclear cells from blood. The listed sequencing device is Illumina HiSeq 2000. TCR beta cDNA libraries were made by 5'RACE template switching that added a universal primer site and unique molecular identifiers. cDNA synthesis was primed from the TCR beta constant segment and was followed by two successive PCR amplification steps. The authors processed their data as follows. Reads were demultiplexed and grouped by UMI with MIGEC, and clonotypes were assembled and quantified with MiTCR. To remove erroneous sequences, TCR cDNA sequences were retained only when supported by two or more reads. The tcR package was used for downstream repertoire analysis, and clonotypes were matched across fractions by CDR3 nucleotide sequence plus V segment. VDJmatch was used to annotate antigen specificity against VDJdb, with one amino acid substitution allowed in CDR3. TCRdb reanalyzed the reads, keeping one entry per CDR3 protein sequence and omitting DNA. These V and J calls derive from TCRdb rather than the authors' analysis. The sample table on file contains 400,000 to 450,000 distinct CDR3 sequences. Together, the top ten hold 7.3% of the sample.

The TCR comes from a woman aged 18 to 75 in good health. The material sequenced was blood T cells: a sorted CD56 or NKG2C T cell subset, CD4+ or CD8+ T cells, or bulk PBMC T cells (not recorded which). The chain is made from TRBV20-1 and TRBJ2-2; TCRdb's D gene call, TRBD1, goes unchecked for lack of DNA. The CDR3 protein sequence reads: CSAGPGDTGELFF.